The 6 T cell receptor beta chains below come from one sample, sequenced in a study of CD4 T cells in relation to SARS-CoV-2 and coronaviruses. Repertoires were generated with immunoSEQ multiplex PCR, while TCRdb's copy carries only in-frame clones and drops some. The table lists under 20,000 clones, about 72% of them singletons. Unexposed donor CD4+ T cells date from about 2011-2018, before the COVID-19 pandemic. The cells were cultured for around ten days before CD4+ T cells were isolated. These TCRs are of unknown antigen specificity. Source material: CD4+ T cells from PBMCs, cultured in vitro. These TCRs come from a human donor in good health.

The J gene is TRBJ2-7, the V gene TRBV28; D is undetermined. The germline gives CDR1 MDHEN, CDR2 SYDVKM. The CDR3 loop spans 13 amino acids. Trimming removed 6 bases from V and 1 base from J, with 10 bases in between. CDR3 coding DNA: TGTGCCAGCAGAGAGGATGGGTCCTACGAGCAGTACTTC. This translates into CASREDGSYEQYF.

The chain combines TRBV5-1 with TRBJ2-7; TRBD2 aligns across 16 bases. J gave up 4 bases and V 4 bases, and 14 bases lay outside the gene matches. From germline, CDR1 is SGHRS and CDR2 YFSETQ. The CDR3 is made up of 19 amino acids. The CDR3 DNA reads as TGCGCCAGCAGCCTGCCCGGACAGGGACTAGCGGGAGGGCGGTACGAGCAGTACTTC. Translated, it gives CASSLPGQGLAGGRYEQYF. The full variable domain, in which reference TRBV5-1 and TRBJ2-7 provide the parts outside the CDR3, is KAGVTQTPRYLIKTRGQQVTLSCSPISGHRSVSWYQQTPGQGLQFLFEYFSETQRNKGNFPGRFSGRQFSNSRSEMNVSTLELGDSALYLCASSLPGQGLAGGRYEQYFGPGTRLTVT.

The J gene is TRBJ1-5, the V gene TRBV27, with unresolved D. The V gene's germline CDR1 is MNHEY and CDR2 SMNVEV (reference sequence). V gave up 3 bases and J gave up 2 bases, with 8 bases separating them. The CDR3 has 14 amino acids. In nucleotides, the CDR3 is TGTGCCAGCAGTTTTTCGGCCGGCAATCAGCCCCAGCATTTT. Its protein product is CASSFSAGNQPQHF.

This chain joins TRBV15 and TRBJ1-2; D is unclear. V was clipped by 9 bases and J by 6 bases, with 20 bases between them. The CDR3 spans 14 residues. Germline V gene sequence: CDR1 LNHNV, CDR2 YYDKDF (reference sequence). CDR3 in DNA: TGTGCCACAGACCCCCGGCTATACCCCGATGGCTACACCTTC. Its protein is CATDPRLYPDGYTF. Full variable domain (missing parts from reference TRBV15 and TRBJ1-2): DAMVIQNPRYQVTQFGKPVTLSCSQTLNHNVMYWYQQKSSQAPKLLFHYYDKDFNNEADTPDNFQSRRPNTSFCFLDIRSPGLGDTAMYLCATDPRLYPDGYTFGSGTRLTVV.

V usage is TRBV2 and J usage is TRBJ1-5; D gene unclear. CDR3 length equals 14 residues. Looked up from germline, CDR1 is SNHLY and CDR2 is FYNNEI. With 5 bases removed from V and 0 bases from J, the gap between germline ends came to 8 bases. This CDR3 reads CASSNIHSNQPQHF. CDR3 coding DNA: TGTGCCAGCAGTAACATCCATAGCAATCAGCCCCAGCATTTT.

The chain combines TRBV11-2 with TRBJ2-7, with TRBD1 matching 7 bases. Unmatched junction bases numbered 2, after V lost 1 base and J lost 2 bases. The V gene's germline CDR1 is SGHAT and CDR2 FQNNGV. This CDR3 region has 14 residues. CDR3 sequence: CASSLVQGAYEQYF. In DNA, the CDR3 is TGTGCCAGCAGCTTAGTCCAGGGGGCCTACGAGCAGTACTTC.